Below, 16 T cell receptor beta chains from the same sample are listed, as sequenced in a study of T cells in women clearing cervical HPV infection. Sequencing was performed with immunoSEQ multiplex PCR; in TCRdb, only in-frame clones are kept and a portion is missing. This table lists about 17,000 clones. Sequenced: blood buffy coat. The receptors derive from a woman aged 18 to 75 with a cervical HPV16 infection that either progressed to CIN3+ or cleared (not recorded which).

As concerns this clone: The CDR3 end falls 3 residues outside the read, so it is completed with the germline J gene. This chain joins TRBV30 and TRBJ2-2; tentatively, D is TRBD1 (6 bases). Germline CDR1 GTSNPN, CDR2 SVGIG (reference sequence). The length of the CDR3 is 13 residues. The V gene lost 3 bases and the J gene lost 8 bases, with 13 bases spanning the gap. The CDR3 DNA, read in part, is TGTGCCTGGAGCCCGGACCAGGGGGGGGAG. It codes for CAWSPDQGGE. The full CDR3 sequence reads CAWSPDQGGELFF.

Turning to this clone: The CDR3 extends 3 residues past the end of the read, so its final part is completed from the germline J gene. The J gene is TRBJ2-5, the V gene TRBV20-1; D unresolved. With 6 bases removed from V and 5 bases from J, the gap between germline ends came to 19 bases. Germline-derived CDR1 and CDR2 are DFQATT and SNEGSKA (reference sequence). The CDR3 runs to 14 residues. CDR3 bases read: TGCAGTGCGTCCCCGTCCATGAACATCGAGACC. Translating gives CSASPSMNIET. The CDR3 reads in full as CSASPSMNIETQYF.

As to this clone: The read comes to an end 3 residues before the CDR3 does, leaving the germline J gene to fill in the end. The chain employs TRBV10-3 and TRBJ1-2; 8 positions match TRBD1. Looked up from germline, CDR1 is ENHRY and CDR2 is SYGVKD. V lost 7 bases, J lost 7 bases, and 14 bases stayed unmatched. The CDR3 is made up of 15 amino acids. Incomplete CDR3 DNA: TGTGCCATCATTGGAAACGGACAGGGAATGGGTGGC. Its translation is CAIIGNGQGMGG. The whole CDR3 sequence is CAIIGNGQGMGGYTF.

On this clone itself: From the germline J gene comes the end of the CDR3, since the read stops 3 residues before it. The chain carries TRBV5-4 and TRBJ2-7; TRBD2 agrees at 8 bases. The CDR3 is 15 residues long. Germline CDR1 reads SGHNT; CDR2 reads YYREEE (reference sequence). Trimming at V came to 2 bases and at J to 2 bases, leaving 6 bases not matched to a gene. The CDR3 DNA, read in part, is TGTGCCAGCAGCTTACAACGGGGACTAGCCTACGAG. This translates into CASSLQRGLAYE. The entire CDR3 protein is CASSLQRGLAYEQYF. Together with reference TRBV5-4 and TRBJ2-7, the CDR3 gives the full variable domain: ETGVTQSPTHLIKTRGQQVTLRCSSQSGHNTVSWYQQALGQGPQFIFQYYREEENGRGNFPPRFSGLQFPNYSSELNVNALELDDSALYLCASSLQRGLAYEQYFGPGTRLTVT.

Worth noting for this clone: The sequenced fragment ends 3 residues before the CDR3 boundary, so the rest is inferred from the germline J gene. The chain carries TRBV28 and TRBJ2-7; TRBD1 is a possible D gene (6 bases). The CDR3 is made up of 13 amino acids. Germline CDR1 is MDHEN and CDR2 is SYDVKM. Trimming removed 6 bases at V and 2 bases at J, with 11 bases between. The CDR3: CASSKQGTYEQYF. CDR3 bases read: TGTGCCAGCAGCAAACAGGGAACCTACGAG.

In regard to this clone: The read halts 3 residues ahead of the CDR3 end, with the missing end drawn from the germline J gene. This chain links TRBV7-2 with TRBJ1-5, with D possibly being TRBD1 (5 bases). CDR3 length: 14 amino acids. From germline, CDR1 is SGHTA and CDR2 FQGNSA. The ends were cut back, 0 bases at V and 5 bases at J, with 8 bases in the middle. CDR3 protein: CASSLAQDDQPQHF. CDR3 DNA (partial): TGTGCCAGCAGCTTAGCACAGGACGATCAGCCC.

Comments on this clone: The read finishes 3 residues shy of the CDR3 end, and the germline J gene is used to complete it. This chain connects TRBV5-1 to TRBJ2-1, with a weak D call TRBD1 (6 bases). Germline CDR1 SGHRS, CDR2 YFSETQ. V lost 4 bases to trimming and J lost 6 bases, with 14 bases between them. There are 14 residues in the CDR3. Incomplete CDR3 DNA: TGCGCCAGCAGCGCAACATTAGGGGGCAATGAG. Protein: CASSATLGGNE. The CDR3 in full is CASSATLGGNEQFF.

As for this clone: The missing CDR3 end, 3 residues past where the read stops, is filled in from the germline J gene. The V gene is TRBV30, the J gene TRBJ1-2; D ambiguous. Germline V gene lookup returns CDR1 GTSNPN and CDR2 SVGIG (reference sequence). The CDR3 is made up of 12 amino acids. CDR3 in amino acids: CAWNAGEGGYTF. The sequenced part of the CDR3 DNA is TGTGCCTGGAATGCCGGGGAGGGAGGC.

As for this clone: Coverage ceases 3 residues before the CDR3 finishes, and the germline J gene fills in the end. The V call is TRBV5-1, the J call TRBJ2-5; 13 bases map to TRBD2. Germline V gives CDR1 SGHRS, CDR2 YFSETQ. The CDR3 covers 16 residues. The V gene end was trimmed by 3 bases and the J gene end by 5 bases; junction bases not matched to a gene: 7. The sequenced CDR3 bases are TGCGCCAGCAGCTCCGGGACTAGCGGGGAATGGGAGACC. Residues: CASSSGTSGEWET. The CDR3, in full, reads CASSSGTSGEWETQYF.

A note on this clone: The read terminates 3 residues ahead of where the CDR3 ends, so the germline J gene completes it. V is TRBV19 and J is TRBJ1-1; TRBD1 agrees at 8 bases. CDR1 and CDR2 (germline): LNHDA, SQIVND (reference sequence). This CDR3 spans 14 amino acids. Germline trimming cut 7 bases from V and 4 bases from J; bases unmatched to any gene: 8. CDR3 DNA, as far as it was read: TGTGCCAGTACACCGGACAGGGTGAGCACTGAA. Protein product: CASTPDRVSTE. The entire CDR3 protein is CASTPDRVSTEAFF.

A word on this clone: The CDR3 extends 3 residues past the end of the read, so its final part is completed from the germline J gene. The rearrangement links TRBV7-3 to TRBJ2-1; 10 bases fit TRBD1. Germline loops: CDR1 SGHTA, CDR2 FQGTGA. This CDR3 region has 14 residues. With V trimmed by 8 bases and J by 8 bases, 9 bases remained unmatched. Partial CDR3 DNA: TGTGCCAGCGCACCGGGACAGGGGCCTGATGAG. Translation: CASAPGQGPDE. The full CDR3 reads CASAPGQGPDEQFF.

The CDR3 sequence: CSALLAGGQETQYF. The CDR3 bases that were read are TGCAGTGCACTGCTAGCGGGGGGCCAAGAGACC. The V call is TRBV20-1, the J call TRBJ2-5; 11 bases fit TRBD2. The sequenced fragment ends 3 residues before the CDR3 boundary, so the rest is inferred from the germline J gene. The V segment lost 6 bases and the J segment 1 base; nucleotides outside the gene matches: 4. The germline CDR1 and CDR2 sequences are DFQATT and SNEGSKA (reference sequence). The CDR3 length is 14 residues.

With respect to this clone: The read falls 3 residues short of the CDR3 end, and the missing part is taken from the germline J gene. The V gene is TRBV12-3 or TRBV12-4, the J gene TRBJ1-2; weak D call: TRBD1 (5 bases). Trimming took off 8 bases at V and 5 bases at J, with 15 bases between the two ends. The CDR3 contains 13 residues. Partial CDR3 DNA: TGTGCCAGCGGGACTGCTCAGACTTATGGC. Protein product: CASGTAQTYG. The whole CDR3 protein reads CASGTAQTYGYTF.

Turning to this clone: The CDR3 is cut off 3 residues early in the read; its end comes from the germline J gene. The chain links TRBV6-1 to TRBJ2-6, with a possible D match to TRBD1 (6 bases). V was cut by 4 bases and J by 0 bases, with 7 bases left in between. The germline gives CDR1 MNHNS, CDR2 SASEGT. CDR3 length equals 15 residues. CDR3 DNA (partial): TGTGCCAGCAGTGGACAGGCCTCTGGGGCCAACGTC. It encodes CASSGQASGANV. The complete CDR3 protein is CASSGQASGANVLTF.

Concerning this clone itself: The CDR3 end is not reached by the read, which stops 3 residues before it; the germline J gene fills it in. The chain combines TRBV5-1 with TRBJ2-6; 7 bases match TRBD1. V was pared by 4 bases and J by 2 bases, with 3 bases of the junction left unmatched. The CDR3 totals 15 residues. Germline V gene sequence: CDR1 SGHRS, CDR2 YFSETQ. The covered CDR3 bases are TGCGCCAGCAGCCCGGGGACAGCTGGGGCCAACGTC. This codes for CASSPGTAGANV. The whole CDR3 sequence is CASSPGTAGANVLTF.

CDR3 residues: CASSQRSRLRDEQYF. The part of the CDR3 DNA that was read is TGTGCCAGCAGCCAAAGAAGTCGCCTTCGGGACGAG. The chain recombines TRBV3-1 (or the pseudogene TRBV3-2) with TRBJ2-7; D uncertain. The read ends 3 residues shy of where the CDR3 ends; the end is completed using the germline J gene. CDR1 and CDR2 (germline): LGHDT, YNNKEL (reference sequence). The CDR3 covers 15 residues. V was cut by 2 bases and J by 5 bases, with 16 bases left in between.